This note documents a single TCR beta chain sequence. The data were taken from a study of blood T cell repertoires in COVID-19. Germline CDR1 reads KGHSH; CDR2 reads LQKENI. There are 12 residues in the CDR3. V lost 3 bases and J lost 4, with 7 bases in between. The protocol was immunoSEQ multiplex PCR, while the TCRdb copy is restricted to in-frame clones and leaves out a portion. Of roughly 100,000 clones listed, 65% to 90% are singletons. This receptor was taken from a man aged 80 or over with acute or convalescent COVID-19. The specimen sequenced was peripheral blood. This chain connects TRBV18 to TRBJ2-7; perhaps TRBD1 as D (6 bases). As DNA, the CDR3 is TGTGCCAGCTCACCGACAGGTTACGAGCAGTACTTC. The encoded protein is CASSPTGYEQYF.